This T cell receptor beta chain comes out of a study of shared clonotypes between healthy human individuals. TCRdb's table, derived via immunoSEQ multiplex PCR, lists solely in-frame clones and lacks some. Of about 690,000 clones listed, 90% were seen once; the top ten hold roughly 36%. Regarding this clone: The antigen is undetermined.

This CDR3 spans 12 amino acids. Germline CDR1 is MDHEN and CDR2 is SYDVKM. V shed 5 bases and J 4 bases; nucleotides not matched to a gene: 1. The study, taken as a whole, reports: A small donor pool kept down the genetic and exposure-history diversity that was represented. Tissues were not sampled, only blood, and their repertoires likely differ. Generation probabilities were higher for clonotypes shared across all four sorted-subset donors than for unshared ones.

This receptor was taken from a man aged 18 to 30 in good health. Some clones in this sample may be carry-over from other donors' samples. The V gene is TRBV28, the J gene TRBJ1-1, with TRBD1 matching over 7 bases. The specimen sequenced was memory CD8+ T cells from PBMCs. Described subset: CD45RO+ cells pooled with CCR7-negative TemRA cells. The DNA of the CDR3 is TGTGCCAGCAGTAGGGACAGCACTGAAGCTTTCTTT. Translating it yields CASSRDSTEAFF.